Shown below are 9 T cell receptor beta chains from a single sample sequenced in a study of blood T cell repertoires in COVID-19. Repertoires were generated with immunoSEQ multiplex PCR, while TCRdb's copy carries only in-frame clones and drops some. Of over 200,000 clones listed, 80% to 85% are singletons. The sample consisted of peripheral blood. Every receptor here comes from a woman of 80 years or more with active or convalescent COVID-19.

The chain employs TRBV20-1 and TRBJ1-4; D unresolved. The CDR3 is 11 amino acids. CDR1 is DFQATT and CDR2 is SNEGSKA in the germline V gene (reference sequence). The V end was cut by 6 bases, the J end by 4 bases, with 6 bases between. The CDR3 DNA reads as TGCAGTGCATTCATTAATGAAAAACTGTTTTTT. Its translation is CSAFINEKLFF.

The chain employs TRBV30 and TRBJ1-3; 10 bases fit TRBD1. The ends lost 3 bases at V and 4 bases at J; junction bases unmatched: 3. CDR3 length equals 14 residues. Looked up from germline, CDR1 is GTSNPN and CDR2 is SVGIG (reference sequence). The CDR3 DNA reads TGTGCCTGGAGGGGACAGGGGACCGGAAACACCATATATTTT. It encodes CAWRGQGTGNTIYF.

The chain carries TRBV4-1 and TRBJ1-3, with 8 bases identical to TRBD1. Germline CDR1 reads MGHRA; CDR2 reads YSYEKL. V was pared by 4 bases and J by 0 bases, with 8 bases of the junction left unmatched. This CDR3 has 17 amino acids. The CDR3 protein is CASSLMTGAISGNTIYF. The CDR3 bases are TGCGCCAGCAGCCTAATGACAGGGGCCATCTCTGGAAACACCATATATTTT.

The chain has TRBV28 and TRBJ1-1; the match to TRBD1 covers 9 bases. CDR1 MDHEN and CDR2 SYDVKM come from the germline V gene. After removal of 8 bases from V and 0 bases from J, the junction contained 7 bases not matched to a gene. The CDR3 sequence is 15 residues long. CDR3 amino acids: CASLGQGGVNTEAFF. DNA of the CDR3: TGTGCCAGCTTGGGACAGGGCGGCGTGAACACTGAAGCTTTCTTT.

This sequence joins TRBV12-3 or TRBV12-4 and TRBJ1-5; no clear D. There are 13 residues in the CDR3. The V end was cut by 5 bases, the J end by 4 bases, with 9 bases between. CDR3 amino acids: CASSPLQNQPQHF. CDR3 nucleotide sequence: TGTGCCAGCAGTCCATTACAGAATCAGCCCCAGCATTTT.

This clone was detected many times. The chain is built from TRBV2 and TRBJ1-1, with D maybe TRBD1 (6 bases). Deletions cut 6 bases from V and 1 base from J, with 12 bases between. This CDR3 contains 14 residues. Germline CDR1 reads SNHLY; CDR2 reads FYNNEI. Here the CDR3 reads CASRAGQSNTEAFF. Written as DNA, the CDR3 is TGTGCCAGCAGGGCAGGACAGTCGAACACTGAAGCTTTCTTT.

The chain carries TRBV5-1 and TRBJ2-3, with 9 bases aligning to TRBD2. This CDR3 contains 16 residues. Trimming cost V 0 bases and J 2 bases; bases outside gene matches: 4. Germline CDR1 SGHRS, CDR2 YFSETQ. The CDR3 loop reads CASSLAGGRATDTQYF. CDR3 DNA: TGCGCCAGCAGCTTGGCCGGCGGGAGGGCCACAGATACGCAGTATTTT. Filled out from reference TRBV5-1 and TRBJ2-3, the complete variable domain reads KAGVTQTPRYLIKTRGQQVTLSCSPISGHRSVSWYQQTPGQGLQFLFEYFSETQRNKGNFPGRFSGRQFSNSRSEMNVSTLELGDSALYLCASSLAGGRATDTQYFGPGTRLTVL.

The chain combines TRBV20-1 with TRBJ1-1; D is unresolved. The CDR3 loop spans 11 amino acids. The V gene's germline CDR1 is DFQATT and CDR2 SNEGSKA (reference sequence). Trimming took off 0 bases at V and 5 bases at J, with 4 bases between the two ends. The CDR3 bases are TGCAGTGCTAGAGACCAAACTGAAGCTTTCTTT. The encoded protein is CSARDQTEAFF.

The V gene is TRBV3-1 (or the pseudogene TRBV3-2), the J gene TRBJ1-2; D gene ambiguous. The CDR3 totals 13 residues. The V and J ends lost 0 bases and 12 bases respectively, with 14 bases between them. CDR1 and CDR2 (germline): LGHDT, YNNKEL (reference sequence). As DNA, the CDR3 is TGTGCCAGCAGCCAAGACGCCGGTTCTCCCCACACCTTC. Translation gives CASSQDAGSPHTF.